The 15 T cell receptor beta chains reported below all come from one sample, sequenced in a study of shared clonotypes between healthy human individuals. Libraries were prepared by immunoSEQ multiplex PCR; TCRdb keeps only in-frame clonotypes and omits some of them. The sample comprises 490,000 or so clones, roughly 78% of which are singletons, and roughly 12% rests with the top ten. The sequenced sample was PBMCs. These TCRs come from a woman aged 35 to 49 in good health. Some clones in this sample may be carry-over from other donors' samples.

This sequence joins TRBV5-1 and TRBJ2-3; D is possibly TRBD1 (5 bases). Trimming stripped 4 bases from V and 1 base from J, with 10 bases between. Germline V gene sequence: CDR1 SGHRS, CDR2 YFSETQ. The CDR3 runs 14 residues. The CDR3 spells CASSGQGGTDTQYF. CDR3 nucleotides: TGCGCCAGCAGCGGGCAGGGCGGCACAGATACGCAGTATTTT.

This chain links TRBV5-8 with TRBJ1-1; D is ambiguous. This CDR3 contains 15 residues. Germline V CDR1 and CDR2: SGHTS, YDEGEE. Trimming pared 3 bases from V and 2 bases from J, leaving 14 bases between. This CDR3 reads CASSWADTINTEAFF. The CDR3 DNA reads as TGTGCCAGCAGCTGGGCAGACACTATCAACACTGAAGCTTTCTTT.

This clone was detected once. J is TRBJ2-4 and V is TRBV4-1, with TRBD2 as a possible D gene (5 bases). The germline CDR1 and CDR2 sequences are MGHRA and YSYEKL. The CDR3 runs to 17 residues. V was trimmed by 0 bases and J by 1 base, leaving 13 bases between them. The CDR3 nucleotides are TGCGCCAGCAGCCAAGATTTCCCGGGATTTGCCAAAAACATTCAGTACTTC. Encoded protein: CASSQDFPGFAKNIQYF.

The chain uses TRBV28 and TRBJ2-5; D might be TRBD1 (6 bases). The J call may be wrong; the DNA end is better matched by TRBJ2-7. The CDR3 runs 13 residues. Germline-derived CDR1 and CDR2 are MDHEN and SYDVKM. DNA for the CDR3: TGTGCCAGCAGACCGGGACAAACCTACGAGCAGTACTTC. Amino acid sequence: CASRPGQTYEQYF.

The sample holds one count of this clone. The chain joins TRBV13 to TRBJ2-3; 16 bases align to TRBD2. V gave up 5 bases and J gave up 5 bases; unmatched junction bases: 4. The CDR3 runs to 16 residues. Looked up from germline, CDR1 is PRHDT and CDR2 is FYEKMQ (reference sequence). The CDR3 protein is CASSLGLAGGGDTQYF. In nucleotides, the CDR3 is TGTGCCAGCAGCCTGGGACTAGCGGGAGGGGGAGATACGCAGTATTTT.

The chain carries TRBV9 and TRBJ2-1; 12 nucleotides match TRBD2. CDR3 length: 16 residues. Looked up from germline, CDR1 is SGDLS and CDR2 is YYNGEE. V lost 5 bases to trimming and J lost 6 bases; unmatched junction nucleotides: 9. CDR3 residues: CASSPRPGLAGNEQFF. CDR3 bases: TGTGCCAGCAGTCCCAGACCGGGACTAGCGGGCAATGAGCAGTTCTTC.

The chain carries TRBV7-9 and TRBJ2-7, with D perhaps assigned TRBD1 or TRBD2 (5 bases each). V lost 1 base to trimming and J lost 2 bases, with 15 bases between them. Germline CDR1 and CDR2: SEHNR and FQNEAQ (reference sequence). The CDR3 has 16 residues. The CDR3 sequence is CASSLGDPGFPYEQYF. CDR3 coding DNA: TGTGCCAGCAGCTTAGGGGACCCGGGCTTTCCCTACGAGCAGTACTTC.

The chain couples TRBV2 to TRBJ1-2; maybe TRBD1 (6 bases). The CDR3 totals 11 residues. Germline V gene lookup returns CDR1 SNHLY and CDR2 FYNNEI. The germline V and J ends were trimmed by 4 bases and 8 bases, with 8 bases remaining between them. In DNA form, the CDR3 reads TGTGCCAGCAGTGGGACAGTGGGCTACACCTTC. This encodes CASSGTVGYTF.

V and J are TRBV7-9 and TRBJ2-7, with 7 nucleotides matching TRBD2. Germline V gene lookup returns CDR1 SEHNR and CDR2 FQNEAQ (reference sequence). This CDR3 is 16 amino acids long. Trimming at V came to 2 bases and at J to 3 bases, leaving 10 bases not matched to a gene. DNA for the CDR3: TGTGCCAGCAGCTTACTTGTGGGACTAAACTTCTACGAGCAGTACTTC. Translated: CASSLLVGLNFYEQYF.

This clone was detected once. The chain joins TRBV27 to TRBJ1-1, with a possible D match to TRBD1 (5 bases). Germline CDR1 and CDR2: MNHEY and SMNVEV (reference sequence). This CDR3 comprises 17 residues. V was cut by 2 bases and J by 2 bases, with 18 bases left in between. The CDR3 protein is CASSLTLPGQGNTEAFF. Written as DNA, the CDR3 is TGTGCCAGCAGTTTAACTCTCCCCGGACAAGGAAACACTGAAGCTTTCTTT.

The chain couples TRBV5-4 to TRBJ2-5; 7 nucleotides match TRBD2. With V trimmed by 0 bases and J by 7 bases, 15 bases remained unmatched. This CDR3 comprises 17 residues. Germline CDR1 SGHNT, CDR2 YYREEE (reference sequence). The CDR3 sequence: CASSLGGIVASGGTQYF. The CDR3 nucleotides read TGTGCCAGCAGCTTGGGGGGAATAGTGGCTAGCGGTGGGACCCAGTACTTC.

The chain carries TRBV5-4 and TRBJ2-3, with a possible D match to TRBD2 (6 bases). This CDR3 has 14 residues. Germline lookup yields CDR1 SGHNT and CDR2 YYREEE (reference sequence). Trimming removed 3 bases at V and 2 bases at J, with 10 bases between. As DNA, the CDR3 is TGTGCCAGCAGCTCCGCGGGGAACACAGATACGCAGTATTTT. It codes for CASSSAGNTDTQYF.

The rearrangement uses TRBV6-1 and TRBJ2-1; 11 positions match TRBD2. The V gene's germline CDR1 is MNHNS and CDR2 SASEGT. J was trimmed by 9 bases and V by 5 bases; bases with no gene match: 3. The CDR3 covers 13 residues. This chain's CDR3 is CASSSSGRTEQFF. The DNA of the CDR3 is TGTGCCAGCAGTTCTAGCGGGAGGACTGAGCAGTTCTTC.

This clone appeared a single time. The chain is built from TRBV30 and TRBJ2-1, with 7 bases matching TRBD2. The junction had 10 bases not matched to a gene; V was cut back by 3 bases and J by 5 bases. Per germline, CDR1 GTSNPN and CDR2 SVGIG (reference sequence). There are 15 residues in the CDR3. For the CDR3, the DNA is TGTGCCTGGAGGGCCGCGGGAGCGGGTAACAATGAGCAGTTCTTC. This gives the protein CAWRAAGAGNNEQFF.

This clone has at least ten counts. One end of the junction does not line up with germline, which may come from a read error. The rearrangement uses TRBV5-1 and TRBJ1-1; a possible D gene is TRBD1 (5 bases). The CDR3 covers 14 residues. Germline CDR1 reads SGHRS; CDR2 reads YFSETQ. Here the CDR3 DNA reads TGTGCCAGCAGCCCTCGAGGGGCTTGGACTGAAGCTTTCTTT. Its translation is CASSPRGAWTEAFF.